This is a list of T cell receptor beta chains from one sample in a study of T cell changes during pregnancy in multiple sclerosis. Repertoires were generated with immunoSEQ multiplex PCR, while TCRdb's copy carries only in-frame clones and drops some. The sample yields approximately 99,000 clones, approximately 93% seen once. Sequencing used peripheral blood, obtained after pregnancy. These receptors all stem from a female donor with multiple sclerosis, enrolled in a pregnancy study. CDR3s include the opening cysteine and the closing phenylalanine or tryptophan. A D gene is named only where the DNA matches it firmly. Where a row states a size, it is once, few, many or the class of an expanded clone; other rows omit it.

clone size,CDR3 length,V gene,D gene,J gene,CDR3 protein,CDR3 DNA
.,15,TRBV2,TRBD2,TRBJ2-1,CASSERLAGGTGQFF,TGTGCCAGCAGTGAAAGACTAGCGGGGGGGACGGGGCAGTTCTTC
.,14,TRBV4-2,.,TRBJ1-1,CASSRADKNTEAFF,TGTGCCAGCAGCCGGGCAGATAAGAACACTGAAGCTTTCTTT
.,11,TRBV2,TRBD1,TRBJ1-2,CACTGAKGYTF,TGTGCCTGTACAGGGGCCAAAGGCTACACCTTC
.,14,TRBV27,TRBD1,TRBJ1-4,CASSLSGQGAKLFF,TGTGCCAGCAGTTTATCGGGACAGGGAGCAAAACTGTTTTTT
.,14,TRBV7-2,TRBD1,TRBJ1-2,CASSLRRDRSGYTF,TGTGCCAGCAGCTTAAGGAGGGACAGATCGGGCTACACCTTC
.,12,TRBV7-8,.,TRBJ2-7,CASSQISYEQYF,TGTGCCAGCAGCCAGATCTCCTACGAGCAGTACTTC
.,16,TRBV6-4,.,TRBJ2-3,CASSDSSAASTDTQYF,TGTGCCAGCAGTGACTCCAGCGCCGCTAGCACAGATACGCAGTATTTT
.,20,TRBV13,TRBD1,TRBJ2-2,CASSHPSGGDRGRGTGELFF,TGTGCCAGCAGCCACCCCTCAGGGGGGGACAGGGGGCGAGGCACCGGGGAGCTGTTTTTT
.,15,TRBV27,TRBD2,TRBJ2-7,CASSLSAGGAYEQYF,TGTGCCAGCAGTTTATCGGCGGGGGGGGCCTACGAGCAGTACTTC
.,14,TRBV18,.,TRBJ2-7,CASSPETARVEQYF,TGTGCCAGCTCACCGGAGACCGCCAGAGTTGAGCAGTACTTC
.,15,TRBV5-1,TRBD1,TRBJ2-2,CASRKGQGNTGELFF,TGCGCCAGCAGAAAGGGACAGGGTAACACCGGGGAGCTGTTTTTT
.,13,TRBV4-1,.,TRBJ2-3,CASSPGLDDTQYF,TGCGCCAGCAGCCCGGGACTTGACGATACGCAGTATTTT
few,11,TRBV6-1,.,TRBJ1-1,CASEYGTEAFF,TGTGCCAGCGAGTATGGCACTGAAGCTTTCTTT
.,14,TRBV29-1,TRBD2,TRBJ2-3,CSVGTSGREDTQYF,TGCAGCGTGGGGACTAGCGGGAGGGAAGATACGCAGTATTTT
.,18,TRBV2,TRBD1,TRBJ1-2,CASSEGPNQTGPNYGYTF,TGTGCCAGCAGTGAAGGACCAAACCAGACAGGGCCTAACTATGGCTACACCTTC
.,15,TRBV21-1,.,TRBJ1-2,CASSKLNRDNYGYTF,TGTGCCAGCAGCAAATTAAACAGGGATAACTATGGCTACACCTTC
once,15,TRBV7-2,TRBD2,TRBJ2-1,CASSLDPGGYNEQFF,TGTGCCAGCAGCTTAGATCCGGGAGGGTACAATGAGCAGTTCTTC
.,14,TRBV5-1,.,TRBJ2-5,CASSLERVQETQYF,TGCGCCAGCAGCTTGGAGCGGGTCCAAGAGACCCAGTACTTC